A single T cell receptor (beta chain) is shown here with its context. Its target is not known. TCRdb fed the 5' RACE reads into MiXCR, producing one record per CDR3 protein. This table holds about 280,000 distinct CDR3 sequences, around 8% found once. These data belong to a study of T-cell memory formation after mild COVID-19. Germline CDR1 DFQATT, CDR2 SNEGSKA (reference sequence). V shed 5 bases and J 7 bases; nucleotides not matched to a gene: 6. The CDR3 has 14 amino acids. Study conclusions and caveats: Shrinking CD4+ clones resided mostly in CM and EM, and CD8+ ones in EMRA.

Material for sequencing was PBMCs or a T cell subset sorted from them (not recorded which). This rearrangement joins TRBV20-1 to TRBJ2-1, with 12 bases lining up with TRBD2. This TCR was recovered from a man aged 18 to 35 who had mild COVID-19 (a few samples of this study predate the infection). Cell type and time point are not known. In DNA, the CDR3 is TGCAGTGCTGGGGGGGGGACTAGCGGGAATGAGCAGTTCTTC. This codes for CSAGGGTSGNEQFF.